This T cell receptor (beta chain) was obtained from a study of identical twins. Overall study results and limits: Where out-of-frame alpha sequences were twin-shared, they showed excess low generation probability.

Template switching added a universal primer site, and cDNA bore unique molecular identifiers. One entry per CDR3 protein results from TCRdb running MiXCR on the 5' RACE reads. The sample lists roughly 200,000 distinct CDR3 sequences, approximately 8.3% occurring once. The germline CDR1 and CDR2 sequences are MNHEY and SVGAGI. V lost 1 base to trimming and J lost 3 bases, with 12 bases between them. The CDR3 length is 15 residues. On this clonotype itself: The antigen remains undetermined.

Everyone who donated was a healthy Caucasian. A further study also used this sample, focusing on yellow fever vaccine responses in identical twins.

Sequencing was carried out using memory (CD45RO+) T cells sorted from blood. This chain uses TRBV6-5 with TRBJ2-5; D gene uncertain. This clonotype was obtained from a woman between 18 and 29 years old in good health. DNA for the CDR3: TGTGCCAGCAGTTACTTCAACGGACGGGAAGAGACCCAGTACTTC. This gives the protein CASSYFNGREETQYF.